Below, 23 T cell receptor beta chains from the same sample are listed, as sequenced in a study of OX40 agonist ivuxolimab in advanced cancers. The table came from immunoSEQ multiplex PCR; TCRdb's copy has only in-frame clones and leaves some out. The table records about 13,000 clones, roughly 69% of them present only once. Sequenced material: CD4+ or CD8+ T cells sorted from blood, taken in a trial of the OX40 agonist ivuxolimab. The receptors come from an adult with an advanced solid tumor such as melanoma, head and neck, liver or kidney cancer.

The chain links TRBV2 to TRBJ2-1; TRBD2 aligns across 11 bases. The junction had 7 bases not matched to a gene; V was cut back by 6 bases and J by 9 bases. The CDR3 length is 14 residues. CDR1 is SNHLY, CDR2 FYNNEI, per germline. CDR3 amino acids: CASRSMLAGGEQFF. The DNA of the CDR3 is TGTGCCAGCAGGTCGATGCTAGCGGGAGGTGAGCAGTTCTTC.

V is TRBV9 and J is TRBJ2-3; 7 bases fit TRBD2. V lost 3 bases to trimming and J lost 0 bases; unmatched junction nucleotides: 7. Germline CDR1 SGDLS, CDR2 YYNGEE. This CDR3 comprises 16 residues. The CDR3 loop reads CASSEWEGTSTDTQYF. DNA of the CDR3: TGTGCCAGCAGCGAATGGGAGGGGACTAGCACAGATACGCAGTATTTT.

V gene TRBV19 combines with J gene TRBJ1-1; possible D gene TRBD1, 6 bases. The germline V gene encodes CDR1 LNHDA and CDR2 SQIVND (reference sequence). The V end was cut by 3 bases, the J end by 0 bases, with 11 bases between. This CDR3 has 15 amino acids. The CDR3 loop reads CASSMGAGLNTEAFF. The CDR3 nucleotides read TGTGCCAGTAGTATGGGGGCAGGACTGAACACTGAAGCTTTCTTT.

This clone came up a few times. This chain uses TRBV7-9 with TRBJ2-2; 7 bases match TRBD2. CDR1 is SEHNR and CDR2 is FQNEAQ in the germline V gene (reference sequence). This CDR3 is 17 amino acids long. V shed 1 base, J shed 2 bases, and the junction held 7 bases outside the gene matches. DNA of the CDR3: TGTGCCAGCAGCTTAGGGTGGAGCGGGGATAACACCGGGGAGCTGTTTTTT. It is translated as CASSLGWSGDNTGELFF.

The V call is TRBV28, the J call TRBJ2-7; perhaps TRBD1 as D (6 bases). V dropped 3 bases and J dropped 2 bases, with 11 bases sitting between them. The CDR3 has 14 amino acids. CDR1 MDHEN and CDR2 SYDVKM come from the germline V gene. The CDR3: CASSFVGQAYEQYF. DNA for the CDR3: TGTGCCAGCAGTTTTGTGGGACAAGCCTACGAGCAGTACTTC. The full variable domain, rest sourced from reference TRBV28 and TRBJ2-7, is DVKVTQSSRYLVKRTGEKVFLECVQDMDHENMFWYRQDPGLGLRLIYFSYDVKMKEKGDIPEGYSVSREKKERFSLILESASTNQTSMYLCASSFVGQAYEQYFGPGTRLTVT.

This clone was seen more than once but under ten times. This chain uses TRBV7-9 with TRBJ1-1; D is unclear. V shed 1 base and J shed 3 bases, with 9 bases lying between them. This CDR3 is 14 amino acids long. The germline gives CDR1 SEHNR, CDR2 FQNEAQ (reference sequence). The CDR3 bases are TGTGCCAGCAGCTTAGGAGGGTCTTACACTGAAGCTTTCTTT. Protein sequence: CASSLGGSYTEAFF.

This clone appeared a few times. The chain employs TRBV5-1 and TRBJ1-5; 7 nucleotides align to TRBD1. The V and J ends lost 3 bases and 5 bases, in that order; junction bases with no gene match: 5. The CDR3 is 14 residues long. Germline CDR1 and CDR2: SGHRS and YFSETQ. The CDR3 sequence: CASSYTGDDQPQHF. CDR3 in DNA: TGCGCCAGCAGCTACACAGGGGATGATCAGCCCCAGCATTTT.

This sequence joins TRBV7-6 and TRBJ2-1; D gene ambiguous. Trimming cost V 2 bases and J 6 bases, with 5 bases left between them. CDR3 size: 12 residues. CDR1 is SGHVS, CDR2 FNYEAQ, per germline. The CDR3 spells CASSLTANEQFF. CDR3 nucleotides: TGTGCCAGCAGCTTAACGGCCAATGAGCAGTTCTTC.

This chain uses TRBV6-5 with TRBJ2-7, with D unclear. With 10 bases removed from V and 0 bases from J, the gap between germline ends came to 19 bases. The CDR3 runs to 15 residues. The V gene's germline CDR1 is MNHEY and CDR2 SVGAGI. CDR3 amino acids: CATQIGVEISYEQYF. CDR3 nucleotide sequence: TGTGCCACCCAGATTGGGGTGGAGATCTCCTACGAGCAGTACTTC.

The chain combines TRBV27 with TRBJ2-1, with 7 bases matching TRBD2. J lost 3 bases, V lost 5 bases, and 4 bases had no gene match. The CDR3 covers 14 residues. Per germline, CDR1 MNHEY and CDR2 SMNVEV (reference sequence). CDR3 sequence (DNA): TGTGCCAGCAGTGTTCTAGCGGACTACAATGAGCAGTTCTTC. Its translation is CASSVLADYNEQFF.

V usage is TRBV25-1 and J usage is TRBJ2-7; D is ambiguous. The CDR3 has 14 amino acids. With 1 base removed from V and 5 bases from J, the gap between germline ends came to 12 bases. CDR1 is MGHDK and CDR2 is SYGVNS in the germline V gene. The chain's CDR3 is CASSESLASDEQYF. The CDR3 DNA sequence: TGTGCCAGCAGTGAATCTTTGGCTAGTGACGAGCAGTACTTC.

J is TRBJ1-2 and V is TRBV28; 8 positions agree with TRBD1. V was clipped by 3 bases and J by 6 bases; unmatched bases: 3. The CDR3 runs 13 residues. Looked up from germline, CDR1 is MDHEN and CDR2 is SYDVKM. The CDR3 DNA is TGTGCCAGCAGTTTCTCACAGGGGGATGGCTACACCTTC. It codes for CASSFSQGDGYTF.

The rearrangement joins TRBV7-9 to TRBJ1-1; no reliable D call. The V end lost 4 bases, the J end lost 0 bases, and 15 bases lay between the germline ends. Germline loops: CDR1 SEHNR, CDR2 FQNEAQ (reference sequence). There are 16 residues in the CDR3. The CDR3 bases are TGTGCCAGCAGCTCGACCCGGACGGGAATGAACACTGAAGCTTTCTTT. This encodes CASSSTRTGMNTEAFF.

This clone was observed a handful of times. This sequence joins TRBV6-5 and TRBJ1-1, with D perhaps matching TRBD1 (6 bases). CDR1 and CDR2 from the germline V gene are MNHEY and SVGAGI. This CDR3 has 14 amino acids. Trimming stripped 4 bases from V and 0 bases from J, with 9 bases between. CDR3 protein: CASSSTGMNTEAFF. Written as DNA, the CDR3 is TGTGCCAGCAGTTCGACAGGTATGAACACTGAAGCTTTCTTT.

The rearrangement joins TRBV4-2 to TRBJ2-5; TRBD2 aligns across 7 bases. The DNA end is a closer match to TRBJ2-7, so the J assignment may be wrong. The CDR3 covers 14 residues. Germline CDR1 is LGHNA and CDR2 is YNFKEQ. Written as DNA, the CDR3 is TGTGCCAGCAGCTTCGGGCAAGCGGGGAACGAGCAGTACTTC. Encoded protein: CASSFGQAGNEQYF.

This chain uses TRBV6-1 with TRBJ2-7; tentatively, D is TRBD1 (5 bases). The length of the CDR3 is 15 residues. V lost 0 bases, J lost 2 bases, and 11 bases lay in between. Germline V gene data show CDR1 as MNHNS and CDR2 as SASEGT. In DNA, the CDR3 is TGTGCCAGCAGTGAAGCAGGGCAGGGCCCCTACGAGCAGTACTTC. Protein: CASSEAGQGPYEQYF.

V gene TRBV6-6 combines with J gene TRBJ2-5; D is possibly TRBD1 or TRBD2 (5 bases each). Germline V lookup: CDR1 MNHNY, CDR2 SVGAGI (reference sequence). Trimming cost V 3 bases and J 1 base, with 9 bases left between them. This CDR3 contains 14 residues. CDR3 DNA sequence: TGTGCCAGCAGTTATCTGGGGGTCCAAGAGACCCAGTACTTC. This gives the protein CASSYLGVQETQYF.

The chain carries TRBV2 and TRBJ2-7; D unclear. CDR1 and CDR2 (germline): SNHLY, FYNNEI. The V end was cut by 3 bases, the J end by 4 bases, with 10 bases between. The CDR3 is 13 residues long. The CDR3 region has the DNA TGTGCCAGCAGTGATCCTTCAGATTACGAGCAGTACTTC. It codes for CASSDPSDYEQYF.

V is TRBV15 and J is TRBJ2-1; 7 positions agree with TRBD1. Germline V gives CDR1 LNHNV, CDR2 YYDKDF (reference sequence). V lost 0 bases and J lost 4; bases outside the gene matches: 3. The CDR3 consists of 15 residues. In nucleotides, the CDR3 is TGTGCCACCAGCAGAGATCGGGACAGATACAATGAGCAGTTCTTC. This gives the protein CATSRDRDRYNEQFF.

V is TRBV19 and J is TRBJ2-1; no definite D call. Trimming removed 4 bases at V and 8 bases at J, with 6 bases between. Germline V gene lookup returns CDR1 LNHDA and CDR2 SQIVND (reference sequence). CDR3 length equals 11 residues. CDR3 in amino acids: CASSKWDEQFF. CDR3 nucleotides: TGTGCCAGTAGTAAGTGGGATGAGCAGTTCTTC.

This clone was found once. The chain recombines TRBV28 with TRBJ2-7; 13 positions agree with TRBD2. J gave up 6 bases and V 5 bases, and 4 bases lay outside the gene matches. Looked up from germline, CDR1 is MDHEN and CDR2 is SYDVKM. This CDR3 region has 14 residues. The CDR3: CASSQTSGRAEQYF. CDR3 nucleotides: TGTGCCAGCAGTCAAACTAGCGGGAGGGCCGAGCAGTACTTC.

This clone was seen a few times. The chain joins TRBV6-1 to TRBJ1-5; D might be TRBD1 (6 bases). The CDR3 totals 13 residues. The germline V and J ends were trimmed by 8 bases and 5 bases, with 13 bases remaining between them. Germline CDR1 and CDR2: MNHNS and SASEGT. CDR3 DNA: TGTGCCAGCCGGGGGCAGGGCCATCAGCCCCAGCATTTT. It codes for CASRGQGHQPQHF.

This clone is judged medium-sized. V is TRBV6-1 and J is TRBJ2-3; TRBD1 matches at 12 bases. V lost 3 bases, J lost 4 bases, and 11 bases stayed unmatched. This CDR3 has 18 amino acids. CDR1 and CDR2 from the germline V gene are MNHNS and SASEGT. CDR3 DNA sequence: TGTGCCAGCAGTGATGAACCCCCCGGGACAGGGGGCGCAGATACGCAGTATTTT. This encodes CASSDEPPGTGGADTQYF.